This record concerns one TCR beta chain sequence. The target antigen is unknown. The data originate from a study of T cells in Graves' hyperthyroidism and ophthalmopathy. Newly diagnosed patients aged 18 to 65 had hyperthyroidism of under 2 months' duration. Every diagnosis used clinical symptoms, serum thyroxine and TRAb, thyroid ultrasound and orbital computed tomography. Amplified regions were TCR beta CDR3 sequences from RNA transcripts. First-round RT-PCR of the TCR CDR3 relied on the HTBI primer set. Each CDR3 protein is one row after TCRdb ran MiXCR on the multiplex PCR reads. The profile covers hundreds of thousands of distinct CDR3 sequences, with 35% appearing a single time and around a third taken by the ten largest. Findings and limits, study-wide: Ophthalmopathy, which appeared later, was predicted by the model a median 6.5 months before onset.

The receptor's source is a woman aged 40 to 50 with Graves' hyperthyroidism. What was sequenced was blood.

The CDR3: CSAARGAGELFF. DNA for the CDR3: TGCAGTGCAGCGCGGGGGGCCGGGGAGCTGTTTTTT. The chain employs TRBV20-1 and TRBJ2-2; 8 bases are a match to TRBD2. CDR1 is DFQATT and CDR2 is SNEGSKA in the germline V gene (reference sequence). This CDR3 contains 12 residues. V trimming: 6 bases; J trimming: 6 bases; junction bases outside the gene matches: 3.